A single sample gave rise to the 32 T cell receptor beta chains below, sequenced in a study of shared clonotypes between healthy human individuals. Assay: immunoSEQ multiplex PCR; the TCRdb copy retains only in-frame clones and omits some. Among 1.5 million to 2.5 million clones, 85% to 95% were seen once, and the ten largest hold 1% to 1.5%. Naive CD8 populations comprised CD45RO-negative cells positively selected for CCR7, excluding terminally differentiated effector memory CD45RA+ cells. The material sequenced was naive CD8+ T cells sorted from blood. The source is a man in his late teens or twenties in good health.

The J gene is TRBJ2-7, the V gene TRBV27, with TRBD1 matching over 8 bases. The CDR3 is 16 residues long. After removal of 0 bases from V and 3 bases from J, the junction contained 7 bases not matched to a gene. Germline V CDR1 and CDR2: MNHEY, SMNVEV (reference sequence). CDR3 loop: CASSLSIGDRYYEQYF. DNA of the CDR3: TGTGCCAGCAGTTTATCGATAGGGGACAGGTACTACGAGCAGTACTTC.

The genes are TRBV5-8 and TRBJ1-1; tentative D call: TRBD1 (5 bases). This CDR3 spans 16 amino acids. Per the germline V gene, CDR1 is SGHTS and CDR2 is YDEGEE. The germline V and J ends were trimmed by 5 bases and 4 bases, with 21 bases remaining between them. CDR3 region: CASSRDDSLIGTEAFF. The CDR3 DNA reads as TGTGCCAGCAGTCGGGACGACTCTCTCATTGGCACTGAAGCTTTCTTT.

The chain combines TRBV6-1 with TRBJ1-5, with a possible D match to TRBD1 (5 bases). V was trimmed by 3 bases and J by 5 bases, leaving 14 bases between them. Per the germline V gene, CDR1 is MNHNS and CDR2 is SASEGT. This CDR3 is built from 15 residues. CDR3: CASSDKRGYYQPQHF. The CDR3, as DNA: TGTGCCAGCAGTGACAAAAGGGGATACTATCAGCCCCAGCATTTT.

The V gene is TRBV13, the J gene TRBJ1-2; 11 bases are a match to TRBD1. The length of the CDR3 is 17 residues. V lost 3 bases and J lost 1; bases outside the gene matches: 7. The germline CDR1 and CDR2 sequences are PRHDT and FYEKMQ (reference sequence). CDR3 sequence: CASSLGQGVPINYGYTF. For the CDR3, the DNA is TGTGCCAGCAGCTTGGGACAGGGGGTGCCCATTAACTATGGCTACACCTTC.

The chain uses TRBV7-8 and TRBJ2-7; D not certain. This CDR3 spans 14 amino acids. The V gene's germline CDR1 is SGHVS and CDR2 FQNEAQ. V was trimmed by 5 bases and J by 3 bases, leaving 14 bases between them. For the CDR3, the DNA is TGTGCCAGCAGCCCCATGGACGATTTCTACGAGCAGTACTTC. Translated: CASSPMDDFYEQYF.

This clone was counted a few times. The chain uses TRBV9 and TRBJ1-3; 7 nucleotides agree with TRBD1. Per germline, CDR1 SGDLS and CDR2 YYNGEE. The CDR3 extends over 14 amino acids. Trimming cost V 6 bases and J 1 base; bases outside gene matches: 4. CDR3 region: CASTQGVSGNTIYF. The CDR3 bases are TGTGCCAGCACCCAGGGGGTGTCTGGAAACACCATATATTTT. Filled out from reference TRBV9 and TRBJ1-3, the complete variable domain reads DSGVTQTPKHLITATGQRVTLRCSPRSGDLSVYWYQQSLDQGLQFLIQYYNGEERAKGNILERFSAQQFPDLHSELNLSSLELGDSALYFCASTQGVSGNTIYFGEGSWLTVV.

The V and J genes are TRBV4-2 and TRBJ2-7; D is ambiguous. Deletions cut 0 bases from V and 2 bases from J, with 11 bases between. Looked up from germline, CDR1 is LGHNA and CDR2 is YNFKEQ. The CDR3 is 15 residues long. The chain's CDR3 is CASSQDLSETYEQYF. CDR3 bases: TGTGCCAGCAGCCAAGATTTGAGCGAGACCTACGAGCAGTACTTC.

The V and J genes are TRBV10-3 and TRBJ2-1; D unclear. V lost 3 bases and J 5 bases, leaving 17 bases between the germline ends. The germline CDR1 and CDR2 sequences are ENHRY and SYGVKD. There are 16 residues in the CDR3. The CDR3 sequence: CAISDPASERNNEQFF. The DNA of the CDR3 is TGTGCCATCAGTGACCCGGCCTCCGAGCGCAACAATGAGCAGTTCTTC.

With regard to this clone: Other DNA sequences in the sample encode the same CDR3. V usage is TRBV13 and J usage is TRBJ2-1; TRBD2 matches at 10 bases. Trimming at V came to 4 bases and at J to 3 bases, leaving 3 bases not matched to a gene. Germline V lookup: CDR1 PRHDT, CDR2 FYEKMQ (reference sequence). The CDR3 is 15 residues long. The CDR3 sequence is CASSSGLADYNEQFF. CDR3 in DNA: TGTGCCAGCAGCTCCGGACTAGCGGACTACAATGAGCAGTTCTTC. The whole variable domain, filled in from reference TRBV13 and TRBJ2-1, reads AAGVIQSPRHLIKEKRETATLKCYPIPRHDTVYWYQQGPGQDPQFLISFYEKMQSDKGSIPDRFSAQQFSDYHSELNMSSLELGDSALYFCASSSGLADYNEQFFGPGTRLTVL.

The genes are TRBV30 and TRBJ1-1; D is perhaps TRBD1 (6 bases). Deletions cut 2 bases from V and 4 bases from J, with 8 bases between. CDR3 size: 12 residues. Germline lookup yields CDR1 GTSNPN and CDR2 SVGIG (reference sequence). Written as DNA, the CDR3 is TGTGCCTGGAGTCGGACAGTCACTGAAGCTTTCTTT. The encoded protein is CAWSRTVTEAFF. Combining the CDR3 with reference TRBV30 and TRBJ1-1 gives the whole variable domain SQTIHQWPATLVQPVGSPLSLECTVEGTSNPNLYWYRQAAGRGLQLLFYSVGIGQISSEVPQNLSASRPQDRQFILSSKKLLLSDSGFYLCAWSRTVTEAFFGQGTRLTVV.

The chain couples TRBV13 to TRBJ2-7, with TRBD1 identical over 9 bases. The CDR3 consists of 14 residues. CDR1 is PRHDT, CDR2 FYEKMQ, per germline (reference sequence). The V gene end was trimmed by 3 bases and the J gene end by 4 bases; junction bases not matched to a gene: 4. CDR3 loop: CASSFGDRDYEQYF. CDR3 nucleotide sequence: TGTGCCAGCAGCTTTGGGGACAGGGATTACGAGCAGTACTTC.

The chain employs TRBV6-4 and TRBJ1-1; D not resolved. V shed 2 bases and J shed 4 bases, with 8 bases lying between them. CDR1 and CDR2 from the germline V gene are MRHNA and SNTAGT. The CDR3 spans 13 residues. The CDR3: CASSDTVGTEAFF. The DNA of the CDR3 is TGTGCCAGCAGTGACACCGTCGGCACTGAAGCTTTCTTT.

The chain employs TRBV10-2 and TRBJ2-1; the D gene is possibly TRBD2 (6 bases). Germline-derived CDR1 and CDR2 are WSHSY and SAAADI. Trimming stripped 4 bases from V and 3 bases from J, with 13 bases between. The CDR3 is 15 residues long. The CDR3 coding sequence is TGCGCCAGCAGTGTGGAGGGAGGTTACTACAATGAGCAGTTCTTC. Protein product: CASSVEGGYYNEQFF.

This clone appeared a few times. The chain couples TRBV11-2 to TRBJ1-5; unclear D gene. The CDR3 is 16 residues long. V gave up 2 bases and J gave up 0 bases, with 11 bases separating them. The V gene's germline CDR1 is SGHAT and CDR2 FQNNGV. CDR3 DNA: TGTGCCAGCAGCTTATCCCCCCGGTATAGCAATCAGCCCCAGCATTTT. It encodes CASSLSPRYSNQPQHF.

With respect to this clone: Other DNA sequences in the sample encode the same CDR3. V usage is TRBV9 and J usage is TRBJ1-1; D not resolved. The CDR3 is 15 amino acids. V lost 0 bases to trimming and J lost 0 bases, with 9 bases between them. Germline V gene lookup returns CDR1 SGDLS and CDR2 YYNGEE. The CDR3 DNA is TGTGCCAGCAGCGTAGCCCCCGGATTGAACACTGAAGCTTTCTTT. Its protein product is CASSVAPGLNTEAFF.

This chain uses TRBV11-2 with TRBJ2-1; 8 positions match TRBD1. The CDR3 extends over 16 amino acids. Trimming at V came to 3 bases and at J to 7 bases, leaving 11 bases not matched to a gene. Germline CDR1 reads SGHAT; CDR2 reads FQNNGV. The chain's CDR3 is CASSFQQGERINEQFF. CDR3 bases: TGTGCCAGCAGCTTCCAACAGGGGGAACGAATTAATGAGCAGTTCTTC.

The chain has TRBV27 and TRBJ1-5; D is unresolved. The germline gives CDR1 MNHEY, CDR2 SMNVEV (reference sequence). The CDR3 has 16 residues. The V gene lost 6 bases and the J gene lost 3 bases, with 18 bases spanning the gap. The CDR3 protein is CASSPTLGGFNQPQHF. The CDR3 coding sequence is TGTGCCAGCAGCCCGACCCTAGGAGGTTTCAATCAGCCCCAGCATTTT.

As concerns this clone: Other nucleotide sequences in the sample specify the same CDR3. The rearrangement links TRBV5-6 to TRBJ2-1; 13 nucleotides align to TRBD2. CDR3 size: 16 residues. V shed 0 bases and J 4 bases; nucleotides not matched to a gene: 1. Per the germline V gene, CDR1 is SGHDT and CDR2 is YYEEEE. As DNA, the CDR3 is TGTGCCAGCAGCTTGGGACTAGCGGGAGGATACAATGAGCAGTTCTTC. Its translation: CASSLGLAGGYNEQFF. Together with reference TRBV5-6 and TRBJ2-1, the CDR3 gives the full variable domain: DAGVTQSPTHLIKTRGQQVTLRCSPKSGHDTVSWYQQALGQGPQFIFQYYEEEERQRGNFPDRFSGHQFPNYSSELNVNALLLGDSALYLCASSLGLAGGYNEQFFGPGTRLTVL.

This chain connects TRBV27 to TRBJ2-1, with D uncertain. The CDR3 runs to 14 residues. CDR1 and CDR2 (germline): MNHEY, SMNVEV (reference sequence). V lost 7 bases and J lost 7, with 17 bases in between. This chain's CDR3 is CASKQLESLNEQFF. The CDR3 nucleotides read TGTGCCAGCAAGCAACTTGAGAGTCTGAATGAGCAGTTCTTC.

The chain is built from TRBV7-9 and TRBJ2-5; 11 nucleotides match TRBD2. Germline loops: CDR1 SEHNR, CDR2 FQNEAQ (reference sequence). Trimming cost V 5 bases and J 5 bases; bases outside gene matches: 13. The CDR3 runs to 17 residues. This CDR3 reads CASSPQLAGVPGETQYF. DNA of the CDR3: TGTGCCAGCAGCCCTCAACTAGCGGGGGTCCCCGGGGAGACCCAGTACTTC.

V gene TRBV7-8 combines with J gene TRBJ2-2; D is perhaps TRBD2 (5 bases). The V and J ends lost 1 base and 4 bases respectively, with 7 bases between them. CDR1 and CDR2 from the germline V gene are SGHVS and FQNEAQ. The CDR3 has 14 amino acids. CDR3: CASSLERLTGELFF. The DNA of the CDR3 is TGTGCCAGCAGCTTAGAGCGGCTCACCGGGGAGCTGTTTTTT.

The rearrangement joins TRBV6-1 to TRBJ2-2; D is perhaps TRBD2 (5 bases). Germline CDR1 and CDR2: MNHNS and SASEGT. Trimming removed 4 bases from V and 0 bases from J, with 9 bases in between. The CDR3 totals 15 residues. The CDR3 here is CASSAWTANTGELFF. In DNA, the CDR3 is TGTGCCAGCAGTGCTTGGACTGCGAACACCGGGGAGCTGTTTTTT.

The rearrangement joins TRBV5-4 to TRBJ2-1, with TRBD2 as a possible D gene (6 bases). The CDR3 is 13 residues long. Trimming removed 3 bases from V and 5 bases from J, with 9 bases in between. CDR1 and CDR2 from the germline V gene are SGHNT and YYREEE (reference sequence). CDR3 region: CASSYVADNEQFF. The CDR3 DNA reads TGTGCCAGCAGCTATGTAGCGGACAATGAGCAGTTCTTC.

The chain recombines TRBV25-1 with TRBJ1-4; D is undetermined. CDR3 length: 12 residues. CDR1 is MGHDK and CDR2 is SYGVNS in the germline V gene. Trimming left V 7 bases short and J 7 bases short, with 10 bases between. CDR3: CASTIVGEKLFF. The CDR3 DNA follows: TGTGCCAGCACAATTGTGGGTGAAAAACTGTTTTTT.

The chain carries TRBV19 and TRBJ1-2; D unclear. Germline CDR1 is LNHDA and CDR2 is SQIVND (reference sequence). V lost 3 bases and J lost 2, with 13 bases in between. The CDR3 has 15 amino acids. The CDR3 DNA is TGTGCCAGTAGTATCTTTAACTTGGAAAACTATGGCTACACCTTC. It is translated as CASSIFNLENYGYTF.

As to this clone: The sample has other DNA sequences that encode this CDR3 too. The chain links TRBV27 to TRBJ2-7; maybe TRBD1 (5 bases). Germline CDR1 is MNHEY and CDR2 is SMNVEV (reference sequence). The V and J ends lost 3 bases and 0 bases respectively, with 9 bases between them. This CDR3 is 14 amino acids long. CDR3 sequence reads: CASSFRGSSYEQYF. In nucleotides, the CDR3 is TGTGCCAGCAGTTTTAGGGGATCCTCCTACGAGCAGTACTTC.

V is TRBV6-1 and J is TRBJ1-2; D is uncertain. V lost 7 bases and J 6 bases, leaving 12 bases between the germline ends. CDR1 MNHNS and CDR2 SASEGT come from the germline V gene. The CDR3 runs to 12 residues. CDR3 protein: CASITSGNGYTF. The DNA for the CDR3 is TGTGCCAGCATTACCAGTGGTAATGGCTACACCTTC.

In its sample, this clone was seen once. CDR3 loop: CASSLVLGGEQFF. Here the CDR3 DNA reads TGTGCCAGCAGCTTAGTGCTAGGTGGTGAGCAGTTCTTC. The chain joins TRBV11-2 to TRBJ2-1; no reliable D call. V dropped 1 base and J dropped 9 bases, with 10 bases sitting between them. The CDR3 contains 13 residues. CDR1 is SGHAT and CDR2 is FQNNGV in the germline V gene.

This clone appeared a single time. The V call is TRBV10-3, the J call TRBJ2-7; TRBD1 aligns across 10 bases. Germline V CDR1 and CDR2: ENHRY, SYGVKD. This CDR3 spans 17 amino acids. J gave up 4 bases and V 5 bases, and 14 bases lay outside the gene matches. The CDR3 DNA sequence: TGTGCCATCAGTTACCCGACTTCGGGACAGGGGTCTTACGAGCAGTACTTC. Translated, it gives CAISYPTSGQGSYEQYF.

The table lists this clone with a count of one. V and J are TRBV5-4 and TRBJ2-3; D is perhaps TRBD2 (6 bases). Trimming left V 0 bases short and J 3 bases short, with 14 bases between. CDR3 length equals 16 residues. Germline CDR1 reads SGHNT; CDR2 reads YYREEE (reference sequence). The CDR3 DNA is TGTGCCAGCAGCTTGGAGGTACCGGGGGAAACAGATACGCAGTATTTT. It codes for CASSLEVPGETDTQYF.

The gene calls are TRBV5-1 and TRBJ2-1; either TRBD1 or TRBD2 may fit D (5 bases each). CDR3 length equals 12 residues. The germline gives CDR1 SGHRS, CDR2 YFSETQ. V lost 7 bases and J 9 bases, leaving 14 bases between the germline ends. This chain's CDR3 is CASQDRGPEQFF. CDR3 bases: TGCGCCAGCCAAGACCGGGGACCTGAGCAGTTCTTC.

The V gene is TRBV11-2, the J gene TRBJ1-6, with no clear D. Per germline, CDR1 SGHAT and CDR2 FQNNGV. The CDR3 sequence is 17 residues long. Trimming took 0 bases from V and 4 from J, leaving 13 bases between them. CDR3 loop: CASSLENRERYNSPLHF. CDR3 nucleotide sequence: TGTGCCAGCAGCTTAGAGAACCGGGAAAGGTATAATTCACCCCTCCACTTT.